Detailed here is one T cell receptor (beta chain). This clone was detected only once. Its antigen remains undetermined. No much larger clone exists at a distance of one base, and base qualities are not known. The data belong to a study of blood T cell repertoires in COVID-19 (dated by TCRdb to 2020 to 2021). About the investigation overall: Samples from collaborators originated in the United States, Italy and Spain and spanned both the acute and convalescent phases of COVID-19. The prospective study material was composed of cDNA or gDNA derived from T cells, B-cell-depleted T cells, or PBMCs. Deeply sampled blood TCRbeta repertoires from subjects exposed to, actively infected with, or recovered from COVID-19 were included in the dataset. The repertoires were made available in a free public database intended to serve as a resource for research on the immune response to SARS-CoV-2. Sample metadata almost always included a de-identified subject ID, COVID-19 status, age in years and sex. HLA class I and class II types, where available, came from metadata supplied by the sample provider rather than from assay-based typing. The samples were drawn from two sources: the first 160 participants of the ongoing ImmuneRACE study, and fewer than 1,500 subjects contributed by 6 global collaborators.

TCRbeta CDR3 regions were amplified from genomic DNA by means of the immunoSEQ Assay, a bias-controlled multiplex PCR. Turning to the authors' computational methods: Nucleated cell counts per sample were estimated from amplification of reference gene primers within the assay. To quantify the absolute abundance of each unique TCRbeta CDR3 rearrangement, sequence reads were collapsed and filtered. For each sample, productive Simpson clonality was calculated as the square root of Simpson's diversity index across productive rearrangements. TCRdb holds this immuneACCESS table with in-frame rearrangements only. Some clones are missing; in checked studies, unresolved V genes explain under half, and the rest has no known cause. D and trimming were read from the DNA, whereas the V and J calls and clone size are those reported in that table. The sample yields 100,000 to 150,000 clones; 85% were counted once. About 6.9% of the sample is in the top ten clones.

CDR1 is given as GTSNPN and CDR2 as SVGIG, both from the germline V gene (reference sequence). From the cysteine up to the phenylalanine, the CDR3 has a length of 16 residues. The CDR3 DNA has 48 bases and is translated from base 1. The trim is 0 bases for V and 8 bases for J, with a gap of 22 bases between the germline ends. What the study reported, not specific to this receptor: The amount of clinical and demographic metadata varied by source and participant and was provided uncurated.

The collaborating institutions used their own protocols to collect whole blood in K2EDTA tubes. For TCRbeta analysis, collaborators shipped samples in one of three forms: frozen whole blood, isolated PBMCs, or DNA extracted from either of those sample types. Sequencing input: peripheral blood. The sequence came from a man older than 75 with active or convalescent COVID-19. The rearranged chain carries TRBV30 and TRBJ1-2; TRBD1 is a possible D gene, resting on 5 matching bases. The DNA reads TGTGCCTGGAGTGTAGGCCATTTTCAGGGCGGTGGGGGCTACACCTTC. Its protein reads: CAWSVGHFQGGGGYTF.